Shown below are 10 T cell receptor beta chains from a single sample sequenced in a study of metastatic and nonmetastatic thyroid tumors. MiXCR re-clonotyped the PCR reads for TCRdb. The sample holds about 25,000 clones, roughly a fifth seen once. None of the patients had undergone any treatment ahead of thyroid surgery. The sequencing sample was made of blood. These receptors came from a male donor with papillary thyroid cancer or a benign thyroid nodule (not recorded which). Some clones in this sample may be carry-over from other donors' samples.

The sample holds many counts of this clone. This chain joins TRBV4-2 and TRBJ2-3, with 8 nucleotides matching TRBD2. Germline V gene data show CDR1 as LGHNA and CDR2 as YNFKEQ. The CDR3 sequence is 16 residues long. The junction had 2 bases not matched to a gene; V was cut back by 0 bases and J by 0 bases. CDR3 DNA: TGTGCCAGCAGCCAAGAGGCGGGGGGAAGCACAGATACGCAGTATTTT. Encoded protein: CASSQEAGGSTDTQYF.

This clone has a count of ten or more. Possible read error: a much larger clone is one base away. The V call is TRBV9, the J call TRBJ2-7; D possibly uses TRBD1 or TRBD2 (5 bases each). Germline CDR1 is SGDLS and CDR2 is YYNGEE. CDR3 length: 15 amino acids. Trimming took 7 bases from V and 0 from J, leaving 17 bases between them. The CDR3 coding sequence is TGTGCCAGCGCCCCGGGACCTCTAAGCTCCTACGAGCAGTACTTC. Residues: CASAPGPLSSYEQYF.

In regard to this clone: One junction end disagrees with the germline gene, perhaps due to a read error. This chain joins TRBV15 and TRBJ1-5; no clear D. The germline gives CDR1 LNHNV, CDR2 YYDKDF (reference sequence). This CDR3 has 13 amino acids. The CDR3 nucleotides read TGTTCCACCAGCCCCGGTGTCCTACAGCCCCAGCATTTT. Its protein is CSTSPGVLQPQHF.

This clone was detected many times. This chain links TRBV5-4 with TRBJ2-1; 10 bases match TRBD1. V lost 6 bases, J lost 9 bases, and 12 bases stayed unmatched. The germline gives CDR1 SGHNT, CDR2 YYREEE (reference sequence). The CDR3 covers 15 residues. The CDR3 sequence is CASTPGTGEKVEQFF. The DNA for the CDR3 is TGTGCCAGCACCCCCGGGACAGGGGAGAAAGTTGAGCAGTTCTTC.

This clone was found many times. The CDR3 DNA reads as TGCAGTGCTAGTCGCCGGGGGTTAACTGAAGCTTTCTTT. Translation gives CSASRRGLTEAFF. The V and J genes are TRBV20-1 and TRBJ1-1; D is perhaps TRBD1 (5 bases). This CDR3 has 13 amino acids. V lost 3 bases and J lost 5, with 13 bases in between. Germline lookup yields CDR1 DFQATT and CDR2 SNEGSKA (reference sequence).

This clone was counted ten times or more. A much larger clone is a single base away; this may be a read error. This rearrangement joins TRBV2 to TRBJ1-6, with TRBD1 identical over 11 bases. Per germline, CDR1 SNHLY and CDR2 FYNNEI. The CDR3 spans 15 residues. CDR3 sequence: CTSSGQGARNSPLHF. For the CDR3, the DNA is TGTACCAGCAGTGGACAGGGGGCGAGAAATTCACCCCTCCACTTT.

This clone was found a few times. The chain employs TRBV6-1 and TRBJ1-2, with 7 bases matching TRBD1. CDR1 and CDR2 from the germline V gene are MNHNS and SASEGT. The V segment lost 5 bases and the J segment 6 bases; nucleotides outside the gene matches: 9. This CDR3 spans 14 amino acids. CDR3 nucleotides: TGTGCCAGCAGTCGTACAGGGGAGCGGCATGGCTACACCTTC. It translates to CASSRTGERHGYTF.

This clone has ten or more counts. The DNA of the CDR3 is TGTGCCAGCAGCTCTTACGGGAGGGCCACAGATACGCAGTATTTT. It codes for CASSSYGRATDTQYF. The J gene is TRBJ2-3, the V gene TRBV11-2; 8 nucleotides agree with TRBD2. Unmatched junction bases numbered 5, after V lost 4 bases and J lost 2 bases. This CDR3 has 15 residues. From germline, CDR1 is SGHAT and CDR2 FQNNGV.

Regarding this clone: A much larger clone lies one base from this, so it may be a read error. V and J are TRBV29-1 and TRBJ2-1; D is undetermined. From germline, CDR1 is SQVTM and CDR2 ANQGSEA. The CDR3 sequence is 14 residues long. Here the CDR3 reads CGVEASTNLDEQFF. DNA of the CDR3: TGCGGCGTTGAAGCGTCGACAAATTTGGATGAGCAGTTCTTC.

This clone was seen many times. The chain combines TRBV6-1 with TRBJ1-3, with D perhaps matching TRBD1 (6 bases). V gave up 5 bases and J gave up 0 bases, with 11 bases separating them. Germline V gives CDR1 MNHNS, CDR2 SASEGT. The CDR3 runs to 15 residues. The CDR3 spells CASSLDSYSGNTIYF. Here the CDR3 DNA reads TGTGCCAGCAGTCTGGACAGTTACTCTGGAAACACCATATATTTT.